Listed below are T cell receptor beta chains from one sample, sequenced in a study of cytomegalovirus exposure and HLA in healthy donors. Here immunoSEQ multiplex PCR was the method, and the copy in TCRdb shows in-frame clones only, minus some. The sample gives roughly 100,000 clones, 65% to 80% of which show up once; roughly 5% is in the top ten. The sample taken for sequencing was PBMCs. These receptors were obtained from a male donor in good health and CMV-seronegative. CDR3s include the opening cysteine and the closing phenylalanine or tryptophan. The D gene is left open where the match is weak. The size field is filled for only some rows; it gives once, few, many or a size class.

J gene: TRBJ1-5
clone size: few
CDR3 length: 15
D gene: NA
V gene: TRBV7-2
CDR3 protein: CASSLGGGSNQPQHF
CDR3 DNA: TGTGCCAGCAGCTTGGGCGGGGGAAGCAATCAGCCCCAGCATTTT

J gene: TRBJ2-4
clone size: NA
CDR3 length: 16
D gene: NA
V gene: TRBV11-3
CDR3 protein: CASSLAGRIAKNIQYF
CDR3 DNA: TGTGCCAGCAGCTTAGCTGGCAGAATAGCCAAAAACATTCAGTACTTC

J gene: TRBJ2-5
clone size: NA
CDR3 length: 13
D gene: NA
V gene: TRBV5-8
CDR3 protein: CASSPTGVETQYF
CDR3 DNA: TGTGCCAGCAGCCCTACGGGGGTGGAGACCCAGTACTTC

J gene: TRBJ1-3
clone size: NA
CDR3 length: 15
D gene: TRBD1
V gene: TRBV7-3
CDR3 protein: CASSPRQGVGNTIYF
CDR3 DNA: TGTGCCAGCAGCCCCAGACAGGGTGTAGGAAACACCATATATTTT

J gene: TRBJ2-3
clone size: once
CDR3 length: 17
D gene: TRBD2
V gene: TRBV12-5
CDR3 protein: CASGFASGRGLTDTQYF
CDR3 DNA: TGTGCTAGTGGTTTCGCTAGCGGGAGGGGTTTAACAGATACGCAGTATTTT

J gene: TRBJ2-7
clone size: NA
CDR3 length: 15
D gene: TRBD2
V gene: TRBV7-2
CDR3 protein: CASSLRVAGGSEQYF
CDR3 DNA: TGTGCCAGCAGCTTAAGGGTAGCGGGAGGGTCCGAGCAGTACTTC

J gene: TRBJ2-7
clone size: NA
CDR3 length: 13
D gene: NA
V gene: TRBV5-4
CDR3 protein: CASSLPTASEQYF
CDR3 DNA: TGTGCCAGCTCATTGCCTACCGCGTCCGAGCAGTACTTC

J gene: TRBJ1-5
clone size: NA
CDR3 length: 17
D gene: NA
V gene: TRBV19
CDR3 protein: CASSIHPGVPLNQPQHF
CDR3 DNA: TGTGCCAGTAGTATTCACCCCGGAGTCCCCCTCAACCAGCCCCAGCATTTT

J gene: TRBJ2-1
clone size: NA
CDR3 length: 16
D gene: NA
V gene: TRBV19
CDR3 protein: CASSLDLAGSYNEQFF
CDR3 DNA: TGTGCCAGTAGTCTCGACTTGGCGGGCTCCTACAATGAGCAGTTCTTC

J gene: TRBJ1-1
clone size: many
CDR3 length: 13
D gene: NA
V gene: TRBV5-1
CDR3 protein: CASSLDGGTEAFF
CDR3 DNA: TGCGCCAGCAGCTTGGACGGGGGGACTGAAGCTTTCTTT

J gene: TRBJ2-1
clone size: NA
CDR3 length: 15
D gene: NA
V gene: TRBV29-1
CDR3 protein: CSGSAGWGMSDEQFF
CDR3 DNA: TGCAGCGGAAGCGCAGGGTGGGGCATGTCGGATGAGCAGTTCTTC

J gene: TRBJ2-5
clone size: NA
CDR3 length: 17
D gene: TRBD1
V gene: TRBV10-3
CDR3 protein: CAISGQGAGGFAETQYF
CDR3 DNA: TGTGCCATCAGTGGACAGGGGGCGGGTGGGTTCGCAGAGACCCAGTACTTC

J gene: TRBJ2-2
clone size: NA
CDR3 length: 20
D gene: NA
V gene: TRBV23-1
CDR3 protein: CASSHPQERGGLGSTGELFF
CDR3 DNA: TGCGCCAGCAGTCACCCGCAGGAAAGGGGAGGATTAGGGAGCACCGGGGAGCTGTTTTTT

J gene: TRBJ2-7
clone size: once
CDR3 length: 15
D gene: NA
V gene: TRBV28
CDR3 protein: CASSDRVDSLYEQYF
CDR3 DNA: TGTGCCAGCAGCGACAGAGTCGACAGTCTCTACGAGCAGTACTTC

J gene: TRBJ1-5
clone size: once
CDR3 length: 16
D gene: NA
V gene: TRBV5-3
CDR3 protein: CARSSLGGCENQPQHF
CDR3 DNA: TGTGCCAGAAGCTCACTCGGGGGGTGCGAGAATCAGCCCCAGCATTTT

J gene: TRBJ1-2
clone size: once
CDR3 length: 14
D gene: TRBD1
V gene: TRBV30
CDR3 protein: CAWNEGQGAYGYTF
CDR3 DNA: TGTGCCTGGAATGAAGGACAGGGGGCATATGGCTACACCTTC

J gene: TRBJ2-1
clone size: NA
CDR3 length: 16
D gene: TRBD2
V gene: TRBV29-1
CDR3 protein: CSVEAHGLAAYNEQFF
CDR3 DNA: TGCAGCGTTGAAGCCCACGGACTAGCGGCCTACAATGAGCAGTTCTTC

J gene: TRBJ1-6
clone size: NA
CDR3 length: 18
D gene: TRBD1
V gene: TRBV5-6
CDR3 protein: CASSRPGQGRSYNSPLHF
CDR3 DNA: TGTGCCAGCAGCCGCCCGGGACAGGGGCGCTCCTATAATTCACCCCTCCACTTT

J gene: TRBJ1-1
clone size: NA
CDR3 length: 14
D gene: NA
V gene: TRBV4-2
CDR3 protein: CASSLVARNTEAFF
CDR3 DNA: TGTGCCAGCAGCTTGGTAGCGAGAAACACTGAAGCTTTCTTT

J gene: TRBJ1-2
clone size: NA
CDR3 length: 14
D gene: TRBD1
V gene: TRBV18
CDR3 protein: CASSPEGQGSSYTF
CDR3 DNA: TGTGCCAGCTCACCCGAAGGACAGGGGTCTAGCTACACCTTC

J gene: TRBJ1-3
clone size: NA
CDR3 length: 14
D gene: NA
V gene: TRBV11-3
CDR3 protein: CASSFTGPGNTIYF
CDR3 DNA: TGTGCCAGCAGCTTCACTGGGCCTGGAAACACCATATATTTT

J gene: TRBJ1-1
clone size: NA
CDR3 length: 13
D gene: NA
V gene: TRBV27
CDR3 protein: CASSLLAGTEAFF
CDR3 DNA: TGTGCCAGCAGTTTACTGGCGGGAACTGAAGCTTTCTTT

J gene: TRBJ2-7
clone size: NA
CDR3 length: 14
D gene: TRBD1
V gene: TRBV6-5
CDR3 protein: CASSRRQGFYEQYF
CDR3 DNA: TGTGCCAGCAGTCGGAGACAGGGCTTTTACGAGCAGTACTTC

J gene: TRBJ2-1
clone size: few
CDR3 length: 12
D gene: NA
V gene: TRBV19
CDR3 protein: CASLGLANEQFF
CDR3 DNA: TGTGCCAGTCTCGGCCTAGCCAATGAGCAGTTCTTC

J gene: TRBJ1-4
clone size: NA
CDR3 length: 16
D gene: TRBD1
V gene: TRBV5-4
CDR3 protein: CASSLGQGGSNEKLFF
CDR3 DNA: TGTGCCAGCAGTCTGGGACAGGGAGGGTCTAATGAAAAACTGTTTTTT

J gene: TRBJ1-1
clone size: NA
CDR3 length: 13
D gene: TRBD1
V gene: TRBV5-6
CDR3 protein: CASSGQGISEAFF
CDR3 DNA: TGTGCCAGCAGCGGACAGGGTATATCTGAAGCTTTCTTT

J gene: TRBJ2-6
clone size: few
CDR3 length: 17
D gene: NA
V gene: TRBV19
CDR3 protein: CASSRLGRNSGANVLTF
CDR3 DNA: TGTGCCAGTAGTAGACTGGGGAGGAACTCTGGGGCCAACGTCCTGACTTTC

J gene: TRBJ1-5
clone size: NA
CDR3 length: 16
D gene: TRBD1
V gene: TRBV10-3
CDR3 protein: CAISERQDRDGQPQHF
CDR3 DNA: TGTGCCATCAGTGAGAGACAGGACAGGGACGGACAGCCCCAGCATTTT

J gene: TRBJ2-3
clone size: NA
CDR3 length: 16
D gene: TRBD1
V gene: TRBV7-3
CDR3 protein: CASSLSGTGNGDTQYF
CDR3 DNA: TGTGCCAGCAGCTTAAGCGGGACAGGGAATGGGGATACGCAGTATTTT

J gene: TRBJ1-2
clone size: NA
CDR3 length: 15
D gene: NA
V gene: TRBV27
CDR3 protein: CASSLVSNSPYGYTF
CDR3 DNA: TGTGCCAGCAGTTTAGTAAGCAACTCCCCATATGGCTACACCTTC

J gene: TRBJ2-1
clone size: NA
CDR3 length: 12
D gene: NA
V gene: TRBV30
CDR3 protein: CAWSAGHNEQFF
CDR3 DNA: TGTGCCTGGAGCGCGGGACACAATGAGCAGTTCTTC

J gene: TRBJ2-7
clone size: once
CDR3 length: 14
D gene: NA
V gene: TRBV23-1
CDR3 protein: CASSQSPGQYEQYF
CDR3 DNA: TGCGCCAGCAGTCAATCCCCAGGGCAATACGAGCAGTACTTC

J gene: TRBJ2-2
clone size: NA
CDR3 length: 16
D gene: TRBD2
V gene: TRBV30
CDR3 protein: CAWRTSLAGHTGELFF
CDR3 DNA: TGTGCCTGGAGGACCTCACTAGCGGGACACACCGGGGAGCTGTTTTTT

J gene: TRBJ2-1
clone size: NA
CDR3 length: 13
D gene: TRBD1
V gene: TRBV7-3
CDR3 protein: CASSIQGANEQFF
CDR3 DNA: TGTGCCAGCAGCATACAGGGGGCTAATGAGCAGTTCTTC

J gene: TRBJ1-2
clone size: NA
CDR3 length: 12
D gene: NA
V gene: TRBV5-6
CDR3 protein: CASSLRDYGYTF
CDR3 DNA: TGTGCCAGCAGCCTCAGGGACTATGGCTACACCTTC

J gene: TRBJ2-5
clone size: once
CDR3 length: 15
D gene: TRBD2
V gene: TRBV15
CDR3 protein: CATGLQRGGQETQYF
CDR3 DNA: TGTGCCACCGGACTGCAGCGGGGGGGGCAAGAGACCCAGTACTTC

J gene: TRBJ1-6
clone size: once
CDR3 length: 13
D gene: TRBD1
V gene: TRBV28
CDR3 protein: CASRTLQGPSLHF
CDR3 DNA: TGTGCCAGCAGGACTTTACAGGGGCCGTCCCTCCACTTT

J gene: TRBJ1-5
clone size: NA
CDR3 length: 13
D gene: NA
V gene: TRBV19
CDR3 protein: CATNRPGGQPQHF
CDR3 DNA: TGTGCCACCAACAGGCCCGGGGGTCAGCCCCAGCATTTT

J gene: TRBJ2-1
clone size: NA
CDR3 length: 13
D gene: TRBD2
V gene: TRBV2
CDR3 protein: CASCLAALGEQFF
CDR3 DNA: TGTGCCAGCTGCCTAGCGGCTCTCGGGGAGCAGTTCTTC

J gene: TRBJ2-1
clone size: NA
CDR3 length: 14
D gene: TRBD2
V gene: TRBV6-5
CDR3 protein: CASGAGWGYNEQFF
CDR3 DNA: TGTGCCAGCGGAGCGGGATGGGGCTACAATGAGCAGTTCTTC

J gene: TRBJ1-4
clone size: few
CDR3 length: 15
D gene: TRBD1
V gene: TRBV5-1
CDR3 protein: CASSFLGTGEEKLFF
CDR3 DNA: TGCGCCAGCAGCTTTCTGGGGACAGGGGAGGAAAAACTGTTTTTT

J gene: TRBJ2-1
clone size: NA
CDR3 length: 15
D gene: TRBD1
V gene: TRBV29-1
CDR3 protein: CSVDPRTGLYNEQFF
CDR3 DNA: TGCAGCGTTGATCCACGGACAGGCCTCTACAATGAGCAGTTCTTC